This entry lists 15 T cell receptor beta chains sequenced from one sample in a study of T cells in Graves' hyperthyroidism and ophthalmopathy. Researchers amplified the TCR beta CDR3 regions from RNA transcripts. The TCR CDR3 first-round RT-PCR relied on the HTBI primer set. One entry per CDR3 protein, called by TCRdb with MiXCR from the multiplex PCR reads. Of more than 300,000 distinct CDR3 sequences listed, over 10% are singletons. The sample consisted of blood. Source of these receptors: a woman under 30 with Graves' hyperthyroidism.

Only a few counts were recorded for this clonotype. This chain links TRBV24-1 with TRBJ2-5, with D perhaps TRBD1 (5 bases). CDR3 length equals 17 residues. Germline V gene sequence: CDR1 KGHDR, CDR2 SFDVKD. The ends were cut back, 1 base at V and 5 bases at J, with 19 bases in the middle. In DNA, the CDR3 is TGTGCCACCAGTGATTTAGGGGCAGGGCTGGGTCAGGAGACCCAGTACTTC. It specifies CATSDLGAGLGQETQYF.

This clonotype has a count of ten or more. The rearrangement joins TRBV24-1 to TRBJ2-7; 7 nucleotides match TRBD2. Germline CDR1 KGHDR, CDR2 SFDVKD. CDR3 length equals 13 residues. J gave up 2 bases and V 9 bases, and 6 bases lay outside the gene matches. The CDR3 reads CATSSGNPYEQYF. In DNA form, the CDR3 reads TGTGCCACCTCCAGCGGGAACCCCTACGAGCAGTACTTC.

This clonotype was picked up many times. The V gene is TRBV6-1, the J gene TRBJ1-6, with D possibly being TRBD1 (6 bases). With 7 bases removed from V and 7 bases from J, the gap between germline ends came to 20 bases. The V gene's germline CDR1 is MNHNS and CDR2 SASEGT. This CDR3 spans 16 amino acids. This chain's CDR3 is CASTDRGLLQNSPLHF. Here the CDR3 DNA reads TGTGCCAGCACTGATCGGGGGCTCTTGCAAAATTCACCCCTCCACTTT.

This clonotype has ten or more counts. CDR3 sequence (DNA): TGTGCCAGCAGCTTAGCTCAAGACAGGAGGAACACTGAAGCTTTCTTT. Translating it yields CASSLAQDRRNTEAFF. V usage is TRBV11-1 and J usage is TRBJ1-1; TRBD1 is a possible D gene (6 bases). V shed 0 bases and J shed 1 base, with 12 bases lying between them. This CDR3 is 16 amino acids long. Germline V lookup: CDR1 SGHAT, CDR2 FQDESV (reference sequence).

V usage is TRBV6-6 and J usage is TRBJ1-2; D remains unclear. This CDR3 has 14 amino acids. V lost 0 bases, J lost 6 bases, and 11 bases lay in between. Germline assignment: CDR1 MNHNY and CDR2 SVGAGI (reference sequence). The CDR3, as DNA: TGTGCCAGCAGTTACTCCCGCGGGTCGGATGGCTACACCTTC. Its protein product is CASSYSRGSDGYTF.

This clonotype was seen a handful of times. Here the CDR3 DNA reads TGCGCCAGCAGCCAAGATAGTACTAGCGGCCTTTACGAGCAGTACTTC. Amino acids: CASSQDSTSGLYEQYF. This rearrangement joins TRBV4-1 to TRBJ2-7, with 8 bases fitting TRBD2. The CDR3 length is 16 residues. After removal of 0 bases from V and 4 bases from J, the junction contained 8 bases not matched to a gene. The germline gives CDR1 MGHRA, CDR2 YSYEKL.

This sequence joins TRBV30 and TRBJ2-3; 8 bases are a match to TRBD2. The J segment lost 3 bases and the V segment lost 8 bases, leaving 16 bases of the junction unmatched. The CDR3 is 16 amino acids. Germline-derived CDR1 and CDR2 are GTSNPN and SVGIG (reference sequence). The CDR3 region is CASSKTSATSTDTQYF. The CDR3 DNA follows: TGTGCCAGTAGTAAGACTAGCGCAACCTCTACAGATACGCAGTATTTT.

The rearrangement joins TRBV19 to TRBJ2-1, with 7 nucleotides matching TRBD1. The CDR3 runs 14 residues. In germline, CDR1 is LNHDA, CDR2 SQIVND (reference sequence). The ends lost 4 bases at V and 9 bases at J; junction bases unmatched: 9. CDR3 in DNA: TGTGCCAGTAGTAATGACAGGGTGGACGGTGAGCAGTTCTTC. Protein sequence: CASSNDRVDGEQFF.

This clonotype has only a few counts. The chain has TRBV9 and TRBJ2-3; TRBD2 aligns across 10 bases. The germline V gene encodes CDR1 SGDLS and CDR2 YYNGEE. CDR3 size: 16 residues. After removal of 3 bases from V and 1 base from J, the junction contained 5 bases not matched to a gene. CDR3 in DNA: TGTGCCAGCAGCGCCGACGGGACTAGCGGCACAGATACGCAGTATTTT. It specifies CASSADGTSGTDTQYF.

This clonotype was recorded at least ten times. The rearrangement uses TRBV28 and TRBJ2-2, with D possibly being TRBD1 or TRBD2 (5 bases each). The germline gives CDR1 MDHEN, CDR2 SYDVKM. V lost 6 bases, J lost 0 bases, and 14 bases lay in between. The CDR3 length is 16 residues. The CDR3 region has the DNA TGTGCCAGCAGCCTAGAGGGGAACGCGAACACCGGGGAGCTGTTTTTT. This gives the protein CASSLEGNANTGELFF. Drawing the rest from reference TRBV28 and TRBJ2-2, the complete variable domain is DVKVTQSSRYLVKRTGEKVFLECVQDMDHENMFWYRQDPGLGLRLIYFSYDVKMKEKGDIPEGYSVSREKKERFSLILESASTNQTSMYLCASSLEGNANTGELFFGEGSRLTVL.

This clonotype was seen many times. The DNA for the CDR3 is TGTGCCAGCAGCCGGACAGGGAATCAGCCCCAGCATTTT. Residues: CASSRTGNQPQHF. The chain employs TRBV3-1 and TRBJ1-5, with TRBD1 identical over 8 bases. CDR1 and CDR2 (germline): LGHDT, YNNKEL (reference sequence). The CDR3 extends over 13 amino acids. Germline trimming cut 4 bases from V and 4 bases from J; bases unmatched to any gene: 0.

This clonotype has a count of ten or more. The chain links TRBV7-8 to TRBJ1-1, with D unresolved. The CDR3 contains 13 residues. The V gene's germline CDR1 is SGHVS and CDR2 FQNEAQ. V gave up 8 bases and J gave up 3 bases, with 13 bases separating them. The CDR3 DNA is TGTGCCAGCTTACGGGGAAGTCACACTGAAGCTTTCTTT. This codes for CASLRGSHTEAFF.

This clonotype was counted at least ten times. The CDR3 nucleotides are TGTGCCAGCAGCCCCGGACAGGGGTACACTGAAGCTTTCTTT. Amino acid sequence: CASSPGQGYTEAFF. The rearrangement uses TRBV28 and TRBJ1-1, with TRBD1 identical over 9 bases. V gave up 6 bases and J gave up 3 bases; unmatched junction bases: 5. The germline CDR1 and CDR2 sequences are MDHEN and SYDVKM. The CDR3 is 14 amino acids.

This clonotype showed up many times. The genes are TRBV20-1 and TRBJ1-2; 8 positions match TRBD1. Trimming at V came to 5 bases and at J to 6 bases, leaving 8 bases not matched to a gene. The CDR3 is made up of 13 amino acids. The V gene's germline CDR1 is DFQATT and CDR2 SNEGSKA (reference sequence). CDR3 region: CSAGTRGLDGYTF. As DNA, the CDR3 is TGCAGTGCTGGGACCAGGGGGCTGGATGGCTACACCTTC.

This clonotype was picked up many times. This rearrangement joins TRBV7-3 to TRBJ2-3; TRBD2 might be the D (6 bases). The CDR3 contains 14 residues. V gave up 6 bases and J gave up 2 bases, with 12 bases separating them. From germline, CDR1 is SGHTA and CDR2 FQGTGA. CDR3 coding DNA: TGTGCCAGCAGTTTTAGCGGAATCACAGATACGCAGTATTTT. As protein: CASSFSGITDTQYF.